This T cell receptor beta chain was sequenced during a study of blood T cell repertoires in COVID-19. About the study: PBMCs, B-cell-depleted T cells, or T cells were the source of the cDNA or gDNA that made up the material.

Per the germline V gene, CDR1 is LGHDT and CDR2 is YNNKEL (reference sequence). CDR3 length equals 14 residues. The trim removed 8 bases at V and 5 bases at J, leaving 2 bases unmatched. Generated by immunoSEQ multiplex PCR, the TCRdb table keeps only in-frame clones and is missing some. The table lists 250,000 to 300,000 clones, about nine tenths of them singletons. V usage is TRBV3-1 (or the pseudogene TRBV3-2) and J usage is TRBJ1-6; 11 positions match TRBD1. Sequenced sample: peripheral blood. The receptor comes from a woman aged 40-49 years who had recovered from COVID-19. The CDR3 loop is CASGDRGNNSPLHF. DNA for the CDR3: TGTGCCAGCGGGGACAGGGGGAATAATTCACCCCTCCACTTT.